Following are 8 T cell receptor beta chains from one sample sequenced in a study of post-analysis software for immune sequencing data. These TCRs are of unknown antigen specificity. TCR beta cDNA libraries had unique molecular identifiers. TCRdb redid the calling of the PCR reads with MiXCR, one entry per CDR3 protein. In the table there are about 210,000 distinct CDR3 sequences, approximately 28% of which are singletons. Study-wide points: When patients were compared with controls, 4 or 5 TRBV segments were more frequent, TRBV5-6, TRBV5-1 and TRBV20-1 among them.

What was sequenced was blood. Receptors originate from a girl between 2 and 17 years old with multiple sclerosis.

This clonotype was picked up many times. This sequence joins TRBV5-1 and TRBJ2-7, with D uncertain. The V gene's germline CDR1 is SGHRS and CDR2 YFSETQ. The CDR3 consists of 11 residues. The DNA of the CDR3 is TGCGGCCAGCGCGCCTCCTACGAGCAGTACTTC. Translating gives CGQRASYEQYF.

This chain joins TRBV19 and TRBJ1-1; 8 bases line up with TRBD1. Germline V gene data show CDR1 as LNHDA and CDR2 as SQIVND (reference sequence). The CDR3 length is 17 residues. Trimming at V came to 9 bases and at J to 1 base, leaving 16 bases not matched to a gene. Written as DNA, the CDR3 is TGTGCCAGCGGGGGACAGGATAAATCCTGGTCGAACACTGAAGCTTTCTTT. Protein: CASGGQDKSWSNTEAFF.

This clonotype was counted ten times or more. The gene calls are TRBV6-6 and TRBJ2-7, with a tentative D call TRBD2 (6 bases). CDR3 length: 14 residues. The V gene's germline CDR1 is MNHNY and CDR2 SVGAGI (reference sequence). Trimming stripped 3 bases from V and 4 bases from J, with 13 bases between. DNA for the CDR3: TGTGCCAGCAGTTATGGGGGGTCTCCTTACGAGCAGTACTTC. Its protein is CASSYGGSPYEQYF.

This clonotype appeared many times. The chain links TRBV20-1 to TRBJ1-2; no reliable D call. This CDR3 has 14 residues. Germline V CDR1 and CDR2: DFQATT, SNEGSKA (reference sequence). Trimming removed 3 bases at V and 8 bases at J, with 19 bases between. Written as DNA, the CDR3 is TGCAGTGCTAGGGTGGCGACCCAAGCAGGAGGCTACACCTTC. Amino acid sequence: CSARVATQAGGYTF.

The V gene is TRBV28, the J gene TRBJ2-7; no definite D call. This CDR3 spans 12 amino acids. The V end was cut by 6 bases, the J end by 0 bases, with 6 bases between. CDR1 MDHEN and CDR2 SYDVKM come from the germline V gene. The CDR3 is CASRTFSYEQYF. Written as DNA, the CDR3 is TGTGCCAGCAGGACATTCTCCTACGAGCAGTACTTC.

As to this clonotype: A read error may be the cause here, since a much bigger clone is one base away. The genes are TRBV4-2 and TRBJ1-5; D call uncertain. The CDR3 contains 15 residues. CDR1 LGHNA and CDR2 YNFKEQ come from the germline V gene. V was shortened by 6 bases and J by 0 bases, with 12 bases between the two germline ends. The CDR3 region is CASRSSTDSNQPQHF. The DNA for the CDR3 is TGTGCCAGCAGGTCCAGCACAGATAGCAATCAGCCCCAGCATTTT.

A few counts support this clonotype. The DNA for the CDR3 is TGCAGTGCTAGAGATCCTTCCAAGGGTTACGAGCAGTACTTC. Residues: CSARDPSKGYEQYF. The genes are TRBV20-1 and TRBJ2-7; D is uncertain. Germline CDR1 DFQATT, CDR2 SNEGSKA (reference sequence). V dropped 0 bases and J dropped 4 bases, with 13 bases sitting between them. CDR3 length: 14 amino acids.

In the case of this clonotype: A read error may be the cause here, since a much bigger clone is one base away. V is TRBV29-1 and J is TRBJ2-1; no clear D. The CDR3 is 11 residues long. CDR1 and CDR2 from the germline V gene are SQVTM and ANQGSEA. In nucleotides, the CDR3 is TGCGGCGTCGCGGAGTACAATGAGCAGTTCTTC. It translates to CGVAEYNEQFF.